Many counts were recorded for the clone carrying this T cell receptor beta chain. What it binds is unknown. Sequence at one end of the junction differs from germline and may be a read error. The CDR3 runs 14 residues. The germline CDR1 and CDR2 sequences are SGHRS and YFSETQ. These data originate in a study of blood T cells in healthy people across ages. Per individual sample, total RNA of at least 5 micrograms was extracted. A second about 7 to 11 cycle PCR used barcoded and J-beta primers. MiXCR, run by TCRdb on the 5' RACE reads, gives a single entry per CDR3 protein. The sample lists roughly 1 million distinct CDR3 sequences; about 25% were seen once. The study, taken as a whole, reports: The fall in TCR beta diversity per million T cells was roughly linear with age.

This sample also belongs to another study, concerning T cells of mothers and their children. From that second work: A few mothers and their six children, all healthy Caucasians, donated. Second-PCR amplification with M1S added sample barcodes and 2-4 random nucleotides.

This receptor was taken from a girl aged 2 to 9 in good health. V usage is TRBV5-1 and J usage is TRBJ2-5; 8 bases map to TRBD2. The sample consisted of blood. CDR3 in DNA: TGTGCCAGCAGCTCGGGACTAGTTAGAGAGACCCAGTACTTC. Its protein is CASSSGLVRETQYF. The full variable domain, in which reference TRBV5-1 and TRBJ2-5 provide the parts outside the CDR3, is KAGVTQTPRYLIKTRGQQVTLSCSPISGHRSVSWYQQTPGQGLQFLFEYFSETQRNKGNFPGRFSGRQFSNSRSEMNVSTLELGDSALYLCASSSGLVRETQYFGPGTRLLVL.